A single sample is the source of the 21 T cell receptor beta chains below, sequenced in a study of CD8 T cells in ankylosing spondylitis. Study results and caveats: What seemed typical of ankylosing spondylitis blood was a TCR beta motif built from several highly homologous variants.

The antigens of these receptors remain unknown. TCRdb re-analysed the 5' RACE reads in MiXCR, keeping a single row per CDR3 protein. Of about 200,000 distinct CDR3 sequences in the sample, about 6.7% are singletons; the top ten hold 12% to 15%. Specimen: blood, either unsorted or a sorted T cell fraction (not recorded which). These receptors originate from a male donor with ankylosing spondylitis.

In this sample, this clonotype turned up many times. CDR3 sequence (DNA): TGTGCCAGCAGTTATGGGCCAACTTATCAGCCCCAGCATTTT. It is translated as CASSYGPTYQPQHF. The chain combines TRBV6-5 with TRBJ1-5; D remains unclear. CDR3 size: 14 residues. The germline V and J ends were trimmed by 3 bases and 5 bases, with 11 bases remaining between them. Germline loops: CDR1 MNHEY, CDR2 SVGAGI.

This clonotype has ten or more counts. This chain uses TRBV27 with TRBJ1-1, with 10 bases identical to TRBD1. The CDR3 totals 17 residues. CDR1 and CDR2 (germline): MNHEY, SMNVEV (reference sequence). J was trimmed by 0 bases and V by 5 bases; bases with no gene match: 9. The CDR3 protein is CASSVRDRGGLNTEAFF. In DNA form, the CDR3 reads TGTGCCAGCAGTGTCCGGGACAGGGGCGGATTGAACACTGAAGCTTTCTTT.

This clonotype occurred once. Possible read error: a much larger clone is one base away. Lacking the conserved final phenylalanine or tryptophan, this CDR3 likely reflects a read error. The V and J genes are TRBV28 and TRBJ1-2; D not resolved. The germline V gene encodes CDR1 MDHEN and CDR2 SYDVKM. Trimming shortened V by 6 bases and J by 3 bases, and 11 bases separated the two germline ends. The CDR3 covers 13 residues. CDR3 in amino acids: CASSPGIHYGYTL. The CDR3 DNA follows: TGTGCCAGCAGCCCCGGGATCCACTATGGCTACACCTTA.

This clonotype has at least ten counts. This CDR3 reads CASSPPGGRTQYF. For the CDR3, the DNA is TGTGCCAGCTCACCACCGGGGGGCAGGACCCAGTACTTC. V is TRBV18 and J is TRBJ2-5, with D perhaps assigned TRBD1 or TRBD2 (6 bases each). Deletions cut 0 bases from V and 7 bases from J, with 9 bases between. The CDR3 runs 13 residues. From germline, CDR1 is KGHSH and CDR2 LQKENI.

V gene TRBV18 combines with J gene TRBJ2-7, with a weak D call TRBD1 (5 bases). The V gene lost 3 bases and the J gene lost 1 base, with 16 bases spanning the gap. The CDR3 runs to 16 residues. CDR1 KGHSH and CDR2 LQKENI come from the germline V gene. The CDR3 loop is CASSPRQGETSYEQYF. As DNA, the CDR3 is TGTGCCAGCTCACCGAGGCAGGGCGAAACTTCCTACGAGCAGTACTTC.

The gene calls are TRBV29-1 and TRBJ1-4, with 7 bases aligning to TRBD1. V gave up 3 bases and J gave up 4 bases; unmatched junction bases: 8. The CDR3 is 15 amino acids. CDR1 SQVTM and CDR2 ANQGSEA come from the germline V gene. The CDR3 sequence is CSVEGTDRDNEKLFF. CDR3 sequence (DNA): TGCAGCGTTGAGGGGACAGACAGGGATAATGAAAAACTGTTTTTT.

V usage is TRBV24-1 and J usage is TRBJ2-1; a weak D match, TRBD2 (6 bases). The CDR3 consists of 17 residues. Per the germline V gene, CDR1 is KGHDR and CDR2 is SFDVKD. The V and J ends lost 4 bases and 5 bases respectively, with 20 bases between them. The CDR3 loop reads CATSDHKLAEINNEQFF. The CDR3 coding sequence is TGTGCCACCAGTGACCATAAGTTAGCGGAGATCAACAATGAGCAGTTCTTC.

Many counts were recorded for this clonotype. For the CDR3, the DNA is TGTGCCAGCAGCTTAAAGCTGTTTAACACCGGGGAGCTGTTTTTT. Protein product: CASSLKLFNTGELFF. The chain uses TRBV7-2 and TRBJ2-2; D gene ambiguous. V shed 2 bases and J shed 2 bases, with 9 bases lying between them. The CDR3 is 15 residues long. Germline CDR1 and CDR2: SGHTA and FQGNSA.

This clonotype was seen many times. V usage is TRBV4-3 and J usage is TRBJ2-5; 8 nucleotides align to TRBD1. Germline V gene sequence: CDR1 LGHNA, CDR2 YSLEER. V gave up 2 bases and J gave up 5 bases; unmatched junction bases: 10. The length of the CDR3 is 16 residues. The CDR3 DNA follows: TGCGCCAGCAGCCAATTGGACAGGGTGCTAGGGGAGACCCAGTACTTC. Protein sequence: CASSQLDRVLGETQYF.

This clonotype was recorded many times. This chain links TRBV9 with TRBJ2-2; D is possibly TRBD2 (6 bases). The CDR3 has 13 residues. Germline V lookup: CDR1 SGDLS, CDR2 YYNGEE. The V gene lost 3 bases and the J gene lost 7 bases, with 10 bases spanning the gap. The CDR3 DNA reads as TGTGCCAGCAGCGCCACTAGCTTCGGGGAGCTGTTTTTT. This gives the protein CASSATSFGELFF.

This clonotype was counted ten times or more. This chain links TRBV20-1 with TRBJ2-7; D is possibly TRBD1 or TRBD2 (6 bases each). The CDR3 has 16 residues. Between the trimmed V and J ends, which lost 2 bases and 2 bases, there was a span of 19 bases. Per germline, CDR1 DFQATT and CDR2 SNEGSKA (reference sequence). The DNA for the CDR3 is TGCAGTGCTAGATCCCCGGTGGACGGGGGCCCCTACGAGCAGTACTTC. Translated, it gives CSARSPVDGGPYEQYF.

This clonotype came up a few times. The chain has TRBV5-1 and TRBJ2-7; no clear D. Deletions cut 4 bases from V and 5 bases from J, with 13 bases between. CDR1 and CDR2 from the germline V gene are SGHRS and YFSETQ. CDR3 length: 13 residues. The CDR3, as DNA: TGCGCCAGCAGCCCCCCCGCAACTAACGAGCAGTACTTC. This sequence encodes CASSPPATNEQYF. The full variable domain, its missing parts supplied by reference TRBV5-1 and TRBJ2-7, is KAGVTQTPRYLIKTRGQQVTLSCSPISGHRSVSWYQQTPGQGLQFLFEYFSETQRNKGNFPGRFSGRQFSNSRSEMNVSTLELGDSALYLCASSPPATNEQYFGPGTRLTVT.

The table lists this clonotype with a few counts. The V call is TRBV7-6, the J call TRBJ2-7; D gene uncertain. Germline CDR1 and CDR2: SGHVS and FNYEAQ. Trimming pared 1 base from V and 7 bases from J, leaving 5 bases between. The CDR3 length is 11 residues. The CDR3 nucleotides are TGTGCCAGCAGCTTAGGAGAGGAGCAGTACTTC. It codes for CASSLGEEQYF.

This clonotype has a count of ten or more. The chain uses TRBV27 and TRBJ1-5; D gene ambiguous. Trimming cost V 3 bases and J 0 bases, with 0 bases left between them. The CDR3 has 12 amino acids. Germline values: CDR1 MNHEY, CDR2 SMNVEV (reference sequence). CDR3 loop: CASSFSNQPQHF. The CDR3 DNA reads TGTGCCAGCAGTTTTAGCAATCAGCCCCAGCATTTT.

This clonotype was seen many times. The chain recombines TRBV7-6 with TRBJ2-1; 14 nucleotides agree with TRBD2. CDR3 size: 17 residues. V was pared by 5 bases and J by 4 bases, with 7 bases of the junction left unmatched. Germline values: CDR1 SGHVS, CDR2 FNYEAQ. Here the CDR3 DNA reads TGTGCCAGCAGCATGGGGACTAGCGGGGGACGTTACAATGAGCAGTTCTTC. Amino acids: CASSMGTSGGRYNEQFF.

This clonotype has ten or more counts. The chain recombines TRBV28 with TRBJ2-5, with D unresolved. V lost 3 bases to trimming and J lost 3 bases, with 8 bases between them. Germline V gene sequence: CDR1 MDHEN, CDR2 SYDVKM. CDR3 length: 13 amino acids. The DNA for the CDR3 is TGTGCCAGCAGTTTTGGCGGAAAAGAGACCCAGTACTTC. It encodes CASSFGGKETQYF.

This clonotype showed up many times. The V gene is TRBV11-2, the J gene TRBJ2-7; D is unresolved. Trimming left V 3 bases short and J 7 bases short, with 10 bases between. The CDR3 runs to 12 residues. Germline CDR1 is SGHAT and CDR2 is FQNNGV. The CDR3 sequence: CASSFPPGEQYF. For the CDR3, the DNA is TGTGCCAGCAGCTTCCCCCCCGGGGAGCAGTACTTC.

This clonotype has just a few counts. The chain uses TRBV19 and TRBJ1-4, with a tentative D call TRBD1 (5 bases). Trimming cost V 5 bases and J 5 bases, with 12 bases left between them. CDR3 length equals 14 residues. The germline V gene has CDR1 LNHDA and CDR2 SQIVND (reference sequence). CDR3 DNA sequence: TGTGCCAGTAGTCCTCGGGGGGGAAATGAAAAACTGTTTTTT. This codes for CASSPRGGNEKLFF.

In this sample, this clonotype turned up a few times. The chain joins TRBV24-1 to TRBJ1-2, with 7 bases matching TRBD1. Germline-derived CDR1 and CDR2 are KGHDR and SFDVKD. V was pared by 7 bases and J by 3 bases, with 16 bases of the junction left unmatched. The CDR3 totals 17 residues. CDR3 residues: CATSEGATGAGYYGYTF. CDR3 sequence (DNA): TGTGCCACCAGCGAGGGGGCTACGGGCGCGGGGTACTATGGCTACACCTTC.

This clonotype was counted at least ten times. The gene calls are TRBV4-1 and TRBJ2-1; 9 bases agree with TRBD2. From germline, CDR1 is MGHRA and CDR2 YSYEKL. The CDR3 runs 16 residues. The V segment lost 4 bases and the J segment 3 bases; nucleotides outside the gene matches: 7. CDR3 residues: CASSPSGRTFYNEQFF. The DNA for the CDR3 is TGCGCCAGCAGCCCCAGCGGGAGGACCTTCTACAATGAGCAGTTCTTC.

This clonotype was counted a few times. The chain couples TRBV7-9 to TRBJ1-5; possible D gene TRBD1, 6 bases. The CDR3 covers 14 residues. From germline, CDR1 is SEHNR and CDR2 FQNEAQ (reference sequence). Trimming removed 5 bases from V and 6 bases from J, with 14 bases in between. The CDR3 DNA is TGTGCCAGCAGCCGTACAGGGTGGGGTCAGCCCCAGCATTTT. Encoded protein: CASSRTGWGQPQHF.